This T cell receptor beta chain appears in the sequencing data of a study of T cell responses to AZD1222 COVID-19 vaccine. Study-wide points: Spike-wide coverage was observed for vaccine-associated CD4 TCRs, with dominant responses at 160-218 and 743-854. Baseline seropositivity characterized only a handful of AZD1222 recipients.

Using immunoSEQ multiplex PCR, the repertoire was profiled, and TCRdb retains in-frame clones only, with some absent. The profile shows 150,000 to 200,000 clones, around 92% of them singletons. Notes on this clone: As yet, its antigen is unknown.

This CDR3 region has 11 residues. Germline V lookup: CDR1 MNHEY, CDR2 SVGAGI. The starting material was peripheral blood, obtained on day 0 of MenACWY control vaccination. The chain couples TRBV6-5 to TRBJ1-5; D unclear. This TCR was sampled from an adult in good health. DNA of the CDR3: TGTGCGGTCGGTAATAGTCAGCCCCAGCATTTT. Its translation: CAVGNSQPQHF.